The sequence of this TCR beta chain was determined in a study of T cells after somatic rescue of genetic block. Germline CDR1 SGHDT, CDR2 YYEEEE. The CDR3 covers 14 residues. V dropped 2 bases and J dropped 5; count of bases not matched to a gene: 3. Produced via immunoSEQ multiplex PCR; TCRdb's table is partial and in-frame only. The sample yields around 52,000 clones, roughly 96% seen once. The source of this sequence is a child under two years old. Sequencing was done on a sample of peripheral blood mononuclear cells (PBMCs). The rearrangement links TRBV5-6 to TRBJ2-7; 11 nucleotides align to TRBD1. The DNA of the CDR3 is TGTGCCAGCAGCTTTAGGACAGGGGGCCACGAGCAGTACTTC. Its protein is CASSFRTGGHEQYF.